The sample holds one count of the clone carrying this TCR beta chain. The germline CDR1 and CDR2 sequences are WNHNN and SYGVQD (reference sequence). The J segment lost 9 bases and the V segment lost 3 bases, leaving 13 bases of the junction unmatched. The CDR3 length is 15 residues. Sequencing was performed with immunoSEQ multiplex PCR; in TCRdb, only in-frame clones are kept and a portion is missing. The data contain about 46,000 clones, 86% of them singletons. The data were taken from a study of blood T cell repertoires in COVID-19. Sample: PBMCs or T cells enriched from blood (not recorded which). The J gene is TRBJ1-2, the V gene TRBV10-1, with 7 bases matching TRBD1. This TCR derives from a woman in her fifties or sixties who had recovered from COVID-19. The DNA of the CDR3 is TGCGCCAGCAGTGACCAGGGGGGTGTCGGCAGTAGCTACACCTTC. Its translation is CASSDQGGVGSSYTF.